This T cell receptor (beta chain) was sequenced in a study of T cell responses to AZD1222 COVID-19 vaccine. On this clone itself: No antigen is known for it.

Findings and limits, study-wide: The donor group comprised mostly white British people and more females; the analysis possibly underestimated clonal diversity. Reports say nearly half of spike-specific TCRs go after unmutated variant regions.

Assay used: immunoSEQ multiplex PCR; TCRdb lists only in-frame clones, some missing. The sample lists some 110,000 clones, around 92% occurring once. CDR3 length: 13 amino acids. V lost 6 bases, J lost 3 bases, and 11 bases lay in between. From germline, CDR1 is KGHSH and CDR2 LQKENI. Sample: peripheral blood, taken on day 0 of AZD1222 vaccination. The TCR sequence derives from an adult in good health. The chain combines TRBV18 with TRBJ2-5, with a weak D call TRBD1 (5 bases). The CDR3 nucleotides are TGTGCCAGCTCCCCGACCAGGGAAGAGACCCAGTACTTC. Its translation is CASSPTREETQYF.